What follows describes a single T cell receptor beta chain. The junction does not match germline at one end; this may be a read error. This sample stems from a study of T cells in Graves' hyperthyroidism and ophthalmopathy. Diagnostic assessment was based on clinical symptoms, serum thyroxine and TRAb, thyroid ultrasound and orbital computed tomography. Amplification of TCR beta CDR3 regions was performed using RNA transcripts as template. The HTBI primer set was used in a first-round RT-PCR of the TCR CDR3. TCRdb re-derived calls from the multiplex PCR reads in MiXCR, one entry per CDR3 protein. Of about 400,000 distinct CDR3 sequences in the sample, 13% to 15% were seen once. Material for sequencing was blood. The TCR comes from a woman aged 25 to 39 with Graves' ophthalmopathy.

CDR3: CASSNLGDNEQSF. CDR3 nucleotides: TGCGCCAGCAGCAACCTAGGAGACAATGAGCAGTCCTTC. The V gene is TRBV3-1, the J gene TRBJ2-1; D unclear. The CDR3 has 13 amino acids. Looked up from germline, CDR1 is LGHDT and CDR2 is YNNKEL (reference sequence).